The sequence of this T cell receptor (beta chain) was determined in a study of siplizumab effects on memory and regulatory T cells. General study findings and limits: Siplizumab caused a significant drop in alloreactive sequences traceable to unstimulated CD4+ memory cells. Sequences below about 10^-5 frequency were poorly captured, limiting mapping of alloreactive clones. Proliferating Tregs in siplizumab cultures were never verified as suppressive.

For this clone: Its specificity is unknown.

Every sample had about 9.3 x 10^4 of its TCR templates assayed. Profiled with immunoSEQ multiplex PCR; TCRdb holds only in-frame clones, not every one. The table has about 100,000 clones, over 90% seen once. The V end lost 4 bases, the J end lost 0 bases, and 15 bases lay between the germline ends. Germline CDR1 and CDR2: GTSNPN and SVGIG (reference sequence). The CDR3 consists of 16 residues. The sample taken for sequencing was Tregs sorted from blood. The rearrangement links TRBV30 to TRBJ2-2; D is possibly TRBD2 (6 bases). This TCR was sampled from a human donor in good health. CDR3 DNA: TGTGCCTGGAAAGCCCGCGGGGCTCCGAACACCGGGGAGCTGTTTTTT. Protein: CAWKARGAPNTGELFF.